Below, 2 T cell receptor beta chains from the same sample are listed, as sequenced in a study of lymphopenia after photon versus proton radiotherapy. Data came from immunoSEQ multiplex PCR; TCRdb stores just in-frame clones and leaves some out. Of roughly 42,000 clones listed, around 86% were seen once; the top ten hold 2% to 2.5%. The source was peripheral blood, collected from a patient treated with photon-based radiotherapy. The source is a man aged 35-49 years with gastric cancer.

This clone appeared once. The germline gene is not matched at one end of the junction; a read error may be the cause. The CDR3 loop reads CSAGGGQGEDF. The CDR3 coding sequence is TGCAGTGCTGGCGGGGGGCAGGGAGAGGACTTC. The chain joins TRBV20-1 to TRBJ2-7, with 8 bases identical to TRBD2. The CDR3 extends over 11 amino acids. CDR1 is DFQATT, CDR2 SNEGSKA, per germline (reference sequence).

The CDR3 coding sequence is TGTGCCAGCAGCTTCGGATCGACAGCTAACTATGGCTACACCTTC. This translates into CASSFGSTANYGYTF. The V and J genes are TRBV7-2 and TRBJ1-2; TRBD1 might be the D (5 bases). V was shortened by 3 bases and J by 0 bases, with 11 bases between the two germline ends. Germline CDR1 SGHTA, CDR2 FQGNSA. The CDR3 covers 15 residues.